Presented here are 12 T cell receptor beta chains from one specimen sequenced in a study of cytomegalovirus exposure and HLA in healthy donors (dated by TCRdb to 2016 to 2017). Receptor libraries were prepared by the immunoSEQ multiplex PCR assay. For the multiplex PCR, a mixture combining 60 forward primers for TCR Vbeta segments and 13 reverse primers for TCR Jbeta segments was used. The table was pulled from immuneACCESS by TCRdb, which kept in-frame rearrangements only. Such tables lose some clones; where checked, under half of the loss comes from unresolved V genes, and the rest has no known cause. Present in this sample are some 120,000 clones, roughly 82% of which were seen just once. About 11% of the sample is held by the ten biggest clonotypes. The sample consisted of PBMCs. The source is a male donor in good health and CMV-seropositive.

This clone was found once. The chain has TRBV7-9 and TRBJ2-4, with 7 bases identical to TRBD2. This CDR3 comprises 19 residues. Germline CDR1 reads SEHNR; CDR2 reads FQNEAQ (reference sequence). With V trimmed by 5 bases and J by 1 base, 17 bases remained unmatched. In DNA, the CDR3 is TGTGCCAGCAGCCCTGTGTCTCTCGGCGGGAGTTGGGCCAAAAACATTCAGTACTTC. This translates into CASSPVSLGGSWAKNIQYF.

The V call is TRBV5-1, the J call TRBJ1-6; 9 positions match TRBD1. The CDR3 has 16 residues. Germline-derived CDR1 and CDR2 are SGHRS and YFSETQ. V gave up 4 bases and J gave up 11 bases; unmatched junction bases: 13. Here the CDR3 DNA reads TGCGCCAGCAGCACCTCCCGGGGACAGGGTGTGGCACCCCTCCACTTT. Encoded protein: CASSTSRGQGVAPLHF.

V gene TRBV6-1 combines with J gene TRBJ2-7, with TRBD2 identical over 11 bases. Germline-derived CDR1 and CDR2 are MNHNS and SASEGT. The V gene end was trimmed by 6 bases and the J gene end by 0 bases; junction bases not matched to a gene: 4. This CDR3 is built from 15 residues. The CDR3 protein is CASSEGLAVSYEQYF. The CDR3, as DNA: TGTGCCAGCAGCGAGGGACTAGCGGTCTCCTACGAGCAGTACTTC.

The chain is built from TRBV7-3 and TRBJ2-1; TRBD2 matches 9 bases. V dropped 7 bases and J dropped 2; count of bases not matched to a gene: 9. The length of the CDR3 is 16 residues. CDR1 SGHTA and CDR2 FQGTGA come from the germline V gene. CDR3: CASKAGGPETYNEQFF. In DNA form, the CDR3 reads TGTGCCAGCAAGGCGGGAGGGCCGGAAACCTACAATGAGCAGTTCTTC.

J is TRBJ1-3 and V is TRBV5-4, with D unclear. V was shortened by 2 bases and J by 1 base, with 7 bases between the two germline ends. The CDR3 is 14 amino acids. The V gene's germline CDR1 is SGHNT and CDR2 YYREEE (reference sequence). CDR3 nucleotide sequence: TGTGCCAGCAGCTTCTTCTCTTCTGGAAACACCATATATTTT. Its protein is CASSFFSSGNTIYF.

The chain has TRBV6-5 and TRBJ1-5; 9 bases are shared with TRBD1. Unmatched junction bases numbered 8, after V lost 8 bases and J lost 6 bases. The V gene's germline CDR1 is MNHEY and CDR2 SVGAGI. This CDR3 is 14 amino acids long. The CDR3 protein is CASGPGTGFQPQHF. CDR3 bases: TGTGCCAGCGGTCCGGGGACAGGGTTTCAGCCCCAGCATTTT.

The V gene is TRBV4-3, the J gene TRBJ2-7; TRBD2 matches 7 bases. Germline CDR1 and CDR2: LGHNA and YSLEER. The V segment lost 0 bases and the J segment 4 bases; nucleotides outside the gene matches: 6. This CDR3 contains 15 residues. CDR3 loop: CASSQDPAGDYEQYF. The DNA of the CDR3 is TGCGCCAGCAGCCAAGATCCGGCGGGAGATTACGAGCAGTACTTC.

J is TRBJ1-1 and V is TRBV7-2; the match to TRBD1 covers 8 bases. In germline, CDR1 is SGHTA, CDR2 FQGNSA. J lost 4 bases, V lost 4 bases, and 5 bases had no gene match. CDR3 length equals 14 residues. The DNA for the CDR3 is TGTGCCAGCAGCTCACGACAGGGGCGCACTGAAGCTTTCTTT. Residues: CASSSRQGRTEAFF.

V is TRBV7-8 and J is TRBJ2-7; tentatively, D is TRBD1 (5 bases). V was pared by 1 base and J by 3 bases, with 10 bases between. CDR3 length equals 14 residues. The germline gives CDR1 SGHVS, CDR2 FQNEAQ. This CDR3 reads CASSLDGAGYEQYF. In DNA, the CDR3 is TGTGCCAGCAGCTTAGATGGGGCAGGCTACGAGCAGTACTTC.

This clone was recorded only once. Written as DNA, the CDR3 is TGTGCCAGCAGCTTGGGACAGCGCTCCTACGAGCAGTACTTC. Protein sequence: CASSLGQRSYEQYF. This chain links TRBV25-1 with TRBJ2-7; 7 positions agree with TRBD1. The CDR3 loop spans 14 amino acids. The V gene end was trimmed by 6 bases and the J gene end by 0 bases; junction bases not matched to a gene: 5. CDR1 is MGHDK, CDR2 SYGVNS, per germline.

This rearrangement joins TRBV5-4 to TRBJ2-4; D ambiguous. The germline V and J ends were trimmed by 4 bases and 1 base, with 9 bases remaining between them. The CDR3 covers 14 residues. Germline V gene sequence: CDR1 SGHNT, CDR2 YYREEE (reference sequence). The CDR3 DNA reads TGTGCCAGCAGCGCCGGGTTGGCCAAAAACATTCAGTACTTC. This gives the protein CASSAGLAKNIQYF.

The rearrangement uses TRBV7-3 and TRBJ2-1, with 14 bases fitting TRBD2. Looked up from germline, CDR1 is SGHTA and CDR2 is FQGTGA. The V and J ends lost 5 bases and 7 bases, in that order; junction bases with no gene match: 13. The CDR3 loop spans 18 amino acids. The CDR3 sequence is CASSRDKTSGRAKNEQFF. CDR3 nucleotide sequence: TGTGCCAGCAGCCGAGATAAGACTAGCGGGAGGGCAAAGAATGAGCAGTTCTTC.